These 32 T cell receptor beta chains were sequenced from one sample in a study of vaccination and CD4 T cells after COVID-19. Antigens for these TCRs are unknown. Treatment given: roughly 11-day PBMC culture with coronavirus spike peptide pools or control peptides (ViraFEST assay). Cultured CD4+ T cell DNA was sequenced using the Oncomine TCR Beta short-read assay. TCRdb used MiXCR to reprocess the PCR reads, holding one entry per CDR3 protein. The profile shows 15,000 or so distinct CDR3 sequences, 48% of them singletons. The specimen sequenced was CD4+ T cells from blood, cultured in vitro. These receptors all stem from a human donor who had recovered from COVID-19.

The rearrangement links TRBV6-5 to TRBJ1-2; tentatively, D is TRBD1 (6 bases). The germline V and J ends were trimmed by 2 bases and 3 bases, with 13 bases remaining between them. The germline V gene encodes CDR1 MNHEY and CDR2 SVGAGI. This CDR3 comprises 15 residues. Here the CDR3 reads CASSYDAGADYGYTF. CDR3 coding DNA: TGTGCCAGCAGTTACGATGCGGGGGCGGACTATGGCTACACCTTC.

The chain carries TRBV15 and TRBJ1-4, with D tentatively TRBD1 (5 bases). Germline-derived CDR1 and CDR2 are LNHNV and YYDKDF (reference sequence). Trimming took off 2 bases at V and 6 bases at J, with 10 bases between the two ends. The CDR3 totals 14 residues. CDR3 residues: CATSRWARDEKLFF. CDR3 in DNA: TGTGCCACCAGCAGATGGGCCAGGGATGAAAAACTGTTTTTT.

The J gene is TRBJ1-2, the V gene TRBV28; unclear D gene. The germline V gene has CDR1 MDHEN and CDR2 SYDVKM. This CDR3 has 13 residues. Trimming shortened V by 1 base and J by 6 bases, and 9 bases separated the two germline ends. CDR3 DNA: TGTGCCAGCAGTTTATCCCGGACGCATGGCTACACCTTC. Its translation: CASSLSRTHGYTF.

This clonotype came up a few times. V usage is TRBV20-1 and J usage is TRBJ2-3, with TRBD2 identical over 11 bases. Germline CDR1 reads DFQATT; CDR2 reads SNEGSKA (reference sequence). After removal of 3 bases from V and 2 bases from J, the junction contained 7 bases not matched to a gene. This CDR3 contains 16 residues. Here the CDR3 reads CSASPTSGTFTDTQYF. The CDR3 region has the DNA TGCAGTGCTAGCCCGACTAGCGGGACGTTCACAGATACGCAGTATTTT.

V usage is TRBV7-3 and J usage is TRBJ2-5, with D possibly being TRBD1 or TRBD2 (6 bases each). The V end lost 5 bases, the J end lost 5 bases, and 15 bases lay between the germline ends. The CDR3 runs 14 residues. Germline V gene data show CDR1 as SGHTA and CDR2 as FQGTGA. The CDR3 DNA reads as TGTGCCAGCAGCCAAGGGGGGTTCGGGGAGACCCAGTACTTC. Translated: CASSQGGFGETQYF.

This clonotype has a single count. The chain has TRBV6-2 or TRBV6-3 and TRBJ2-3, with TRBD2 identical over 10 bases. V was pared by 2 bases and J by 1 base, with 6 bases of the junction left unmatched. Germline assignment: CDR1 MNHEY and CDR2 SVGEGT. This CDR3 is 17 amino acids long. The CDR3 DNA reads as TGTGCCAGCAGTTACGAGCGGGGGGGCCGTCGCACAGATACGCAGTATTTT. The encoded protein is CASSYERGGRRTDTQYF.

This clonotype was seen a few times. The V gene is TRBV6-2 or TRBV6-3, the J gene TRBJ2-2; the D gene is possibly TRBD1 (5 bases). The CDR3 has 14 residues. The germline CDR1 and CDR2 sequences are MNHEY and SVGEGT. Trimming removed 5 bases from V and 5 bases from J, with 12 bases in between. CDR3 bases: TGTGCCAGCAGTGACAGACACGGAACCGGGGAGCTGTTTTTT. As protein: CASSDRHGTGELFF.

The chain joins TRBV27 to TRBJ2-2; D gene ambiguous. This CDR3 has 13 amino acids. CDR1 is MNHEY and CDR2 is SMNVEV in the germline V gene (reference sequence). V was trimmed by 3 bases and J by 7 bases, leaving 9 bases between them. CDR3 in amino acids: CASSFLDGGELFF. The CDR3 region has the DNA TGTGCCAGCAGTTTTCTGGACGGCGGGGAGCTGTTTTTT.

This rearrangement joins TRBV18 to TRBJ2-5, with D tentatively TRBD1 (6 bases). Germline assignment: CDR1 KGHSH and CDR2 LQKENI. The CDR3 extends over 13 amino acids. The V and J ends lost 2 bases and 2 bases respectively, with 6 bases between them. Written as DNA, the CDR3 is TGTGCCAGCTCACCAAGGGGGCAAGAGACCCAGTACTTC. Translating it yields CASSPRGQETQYF.

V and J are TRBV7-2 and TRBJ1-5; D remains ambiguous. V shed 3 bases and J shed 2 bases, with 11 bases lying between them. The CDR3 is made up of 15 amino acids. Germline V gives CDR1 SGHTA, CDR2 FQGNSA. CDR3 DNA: TGTGCCAGCAGCTTCCGGGCCGGGGGCAATCAGCCCCAGCATTTT. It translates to CASSFRAGGNQPQHF.

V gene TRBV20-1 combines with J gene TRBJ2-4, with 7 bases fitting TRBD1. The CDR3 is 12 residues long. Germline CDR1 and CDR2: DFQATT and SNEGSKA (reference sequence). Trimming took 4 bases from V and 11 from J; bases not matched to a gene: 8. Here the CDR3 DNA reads TGCAGTGCTAACCCAGGGACAGACTTTCAGTACTTC. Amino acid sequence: CSANPGTDFQYF.

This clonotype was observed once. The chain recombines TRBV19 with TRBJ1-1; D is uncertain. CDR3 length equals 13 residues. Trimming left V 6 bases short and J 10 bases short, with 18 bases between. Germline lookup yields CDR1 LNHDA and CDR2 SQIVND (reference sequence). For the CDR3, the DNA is TGTGCCAGTAGCCGGGAGATAGGAACAGTAGCTTTCTTT. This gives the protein CASSREIGTVAFF.

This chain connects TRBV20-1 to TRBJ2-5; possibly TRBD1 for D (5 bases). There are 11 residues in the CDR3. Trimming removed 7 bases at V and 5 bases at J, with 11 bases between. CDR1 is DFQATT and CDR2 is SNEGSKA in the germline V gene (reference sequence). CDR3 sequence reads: CSVGHGETQYF. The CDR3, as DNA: TGCAGTGTAGGACATGGCGAGACCCAGTACTTC.

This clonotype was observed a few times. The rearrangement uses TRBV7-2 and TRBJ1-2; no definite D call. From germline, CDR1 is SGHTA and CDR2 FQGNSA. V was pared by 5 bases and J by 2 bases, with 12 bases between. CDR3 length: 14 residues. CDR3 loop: CASSPRTGNYGYTF. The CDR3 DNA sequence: TGTGCCAGCAGCCCACGGACGGGGAACTATGGCTACACCTTC.

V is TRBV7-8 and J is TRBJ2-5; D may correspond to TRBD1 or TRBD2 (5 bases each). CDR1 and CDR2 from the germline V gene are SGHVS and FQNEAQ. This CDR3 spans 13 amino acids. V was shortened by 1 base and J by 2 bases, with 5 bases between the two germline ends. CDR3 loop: CASSLGGQETQYF. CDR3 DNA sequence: TGTGCCAGCAGCTTAGGGGGGCAAGAGACCCAGTACTTC. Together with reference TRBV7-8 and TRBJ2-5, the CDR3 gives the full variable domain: GAGVSQSPRYKVAKRGQDVALRCDPISGHVSLFWYQQALGQGPEFLTYFQNEAQLDKSGLPSDRFFAERPEGSVSTLKIQRTQQEDSAVYLCASSLGGQETQYFGPGTRLLVL.

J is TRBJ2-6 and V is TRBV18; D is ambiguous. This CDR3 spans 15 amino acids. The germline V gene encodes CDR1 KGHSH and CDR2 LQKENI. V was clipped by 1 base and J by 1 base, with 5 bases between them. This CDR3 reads CASSPQGSGANVLTF. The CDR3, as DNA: TGTGCCAGCTCACCACAGGGATCTGGGGCCAACGTCCTGACTTTC.

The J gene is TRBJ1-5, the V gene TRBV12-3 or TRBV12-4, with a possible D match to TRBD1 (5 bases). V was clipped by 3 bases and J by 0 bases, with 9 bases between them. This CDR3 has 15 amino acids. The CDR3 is CASSFSGGSNQPQHF. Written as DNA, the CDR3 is TGTGCCAGCAGTTTTTCCGGGGGTAGCAATCAGCCCCAGCATTTT.

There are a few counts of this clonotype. CDR3 nucleotides: TGTGCCAGCAGCTCCAGTAGTTCACCCCTCCACTTT. Translating gives CASSSSSSPLHF. The chain uses TRBV27 and TRBJ1-6, with unresolved D. V lost 6 bases and J 9 bases, leaving 9 bases between the germline ends. This CDR3 spans 12 amino acids. Germline values: CDR1 MNHEY, CDR2 SMNVEV (reference sequence).

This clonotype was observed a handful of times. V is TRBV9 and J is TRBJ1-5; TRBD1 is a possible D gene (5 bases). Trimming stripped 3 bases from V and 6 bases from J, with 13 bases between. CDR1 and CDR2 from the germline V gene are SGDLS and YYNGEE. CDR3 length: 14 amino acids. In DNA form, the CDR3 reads TGTGCCAGCAGCGCCCGGGGGGGAGTTCAGCCCCAGCATTTT. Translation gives CASSARGGVQPQHF. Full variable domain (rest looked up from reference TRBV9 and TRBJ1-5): DSGVTQTPKHLITATGQRVTLRCSPRSGDLSVYWYQQSLDQGLQFLIQYYNGEERAKGNILERFSAQQFPDLHSELNLSSLELGDSALYFCASSARGGVQPQHFGDGTRLSIL.

The CDR3 is CASSLVRGREKLFF. For the CDR3, the DNA is TGTGCCAGCAGCTTAGTTCGGGGTCGGGAAAAACTGTTTTTT. V and J are TRBV7-2 and TRBJ1-4; D gene ambiguous. Trimming shortened V by 1 base and J by 8 bases, and 11 bases separated the two germline ends. The CDR3 sequence is 14 residues long. Germline V gene lookup returns CDR1 SGHTA and CDR2 FQGNSA.

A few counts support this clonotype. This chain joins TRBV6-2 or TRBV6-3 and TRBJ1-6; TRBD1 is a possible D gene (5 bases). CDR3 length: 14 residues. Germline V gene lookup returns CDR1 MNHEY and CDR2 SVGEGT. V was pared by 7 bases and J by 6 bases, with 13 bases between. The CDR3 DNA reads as TGTGCCAGCACTGCGGGACTGTTTAATTCACCCCTCCACTTT. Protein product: CASTAGLFNSPLHF.

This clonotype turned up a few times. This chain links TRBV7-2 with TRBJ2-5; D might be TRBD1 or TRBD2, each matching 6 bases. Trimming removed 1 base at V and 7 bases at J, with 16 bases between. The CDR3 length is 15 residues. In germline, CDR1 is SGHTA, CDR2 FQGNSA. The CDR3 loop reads CASSLGSGAYGTQYF. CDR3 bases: TGTGCCAGCAGCTTAGGTTCGGGGGCCTACGGGACCCAGTACTTC. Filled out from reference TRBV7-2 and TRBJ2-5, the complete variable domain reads GAGVSQSPSNKVTEKGKDVELRCDPISGHTALYWYRQSLGQGLEFLIYFQGNSAPDKSGLPSDRFSAERTGGSVSTLTIQRTQQEDSAVYLCASSLGSGAYGTQYFGPGTRLLVL.

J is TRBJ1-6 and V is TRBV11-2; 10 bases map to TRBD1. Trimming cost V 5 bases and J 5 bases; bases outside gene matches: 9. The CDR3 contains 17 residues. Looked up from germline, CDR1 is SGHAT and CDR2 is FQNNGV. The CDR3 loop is CASSRLTGGFDNSPLHF. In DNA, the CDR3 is TGTGCCAGCAGCAGGTTGACAGGGGGCTTTGATAATTCACCCCTCCACTTT.

DNA of the CDR3: TGTGCCAGCAGTGAATGGGGGGCCCCAGTGAACACTGAAGCTTTCTTT. This translates into CASSEWGAPVNTEAFF. The rearrangement links TRBV6-1 to TRBJ1-1; D might be TRBD1 (6 bases). This CDR3 region has 16 residues. Per the germline V gene, CDR1 is MNHNS and CDR2 is SASEGT. V was cut by 2 bases and J by 0 bases, with 13 bases left in between.

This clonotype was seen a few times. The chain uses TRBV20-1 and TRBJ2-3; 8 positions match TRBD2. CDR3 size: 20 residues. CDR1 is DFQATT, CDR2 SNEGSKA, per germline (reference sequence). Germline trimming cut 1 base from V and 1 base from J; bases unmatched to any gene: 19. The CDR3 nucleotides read TGCAGTGCTAGAGCGGGCTTTGGGGGAAGAGCGGGAGCCGGCACAGATACGCAGTATTTT. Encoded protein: CSARAGFGGRAGAGTDTQYF.

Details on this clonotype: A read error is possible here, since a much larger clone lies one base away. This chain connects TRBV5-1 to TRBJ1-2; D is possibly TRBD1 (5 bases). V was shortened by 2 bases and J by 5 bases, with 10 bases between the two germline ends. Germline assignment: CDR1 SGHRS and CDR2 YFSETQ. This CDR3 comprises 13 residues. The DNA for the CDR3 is TGCGCCAGCAGCTTAACGGCAGGGTATGGCTACACCTTC. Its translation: CASSLTAGYGYTF.

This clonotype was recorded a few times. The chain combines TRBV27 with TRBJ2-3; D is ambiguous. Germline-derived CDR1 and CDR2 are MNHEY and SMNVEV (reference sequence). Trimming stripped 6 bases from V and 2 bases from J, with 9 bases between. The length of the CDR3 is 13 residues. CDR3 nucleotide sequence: TGTGCCAGCAGGCGCCGAGCCACAGATACGCAGTATTTT. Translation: CASRRRATDTQYF.

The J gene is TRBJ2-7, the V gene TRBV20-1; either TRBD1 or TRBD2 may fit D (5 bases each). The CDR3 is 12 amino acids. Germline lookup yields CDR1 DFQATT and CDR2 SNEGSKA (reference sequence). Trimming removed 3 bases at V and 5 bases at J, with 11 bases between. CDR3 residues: CSASSGHHEQYF. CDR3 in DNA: TGCAGTGCTAGTTCGGGGCATCACGAGCAGTACTTC.

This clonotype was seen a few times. For the CDR3, the DNA is TGCGCCAGCAGCCCGAGGGCAGGGGGTGATCAGCCCCAGCATTTT. Translated: CASSPRAGGDQPQHF. V gene TRBV5-1 combines with J gene TRBJ1-5; 7 nucleotides agree with TRBD1. Germline V CDR1 and CDR2: SGHRS, YFSETQ. This CDR3 is built from 15 residues. V gave up 4 bases and J gave up 5 bases; unmatched junction bases: 9.

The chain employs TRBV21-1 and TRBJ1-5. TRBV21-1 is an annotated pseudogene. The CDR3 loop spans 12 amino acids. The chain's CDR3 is CASLAHPGPQHF. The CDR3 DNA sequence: TGTGCCAGCCTGGCCCACCCTGGGCCCCAGCATTTT.

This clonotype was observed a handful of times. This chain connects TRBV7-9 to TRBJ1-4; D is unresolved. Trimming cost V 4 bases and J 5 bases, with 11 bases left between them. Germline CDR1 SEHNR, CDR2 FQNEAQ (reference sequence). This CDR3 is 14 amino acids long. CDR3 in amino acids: CASSYERVNEKLFF. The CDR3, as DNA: TGTGCCAGCAGCTATGAACGAGTAAATGAAAAACTGTTTTTT.

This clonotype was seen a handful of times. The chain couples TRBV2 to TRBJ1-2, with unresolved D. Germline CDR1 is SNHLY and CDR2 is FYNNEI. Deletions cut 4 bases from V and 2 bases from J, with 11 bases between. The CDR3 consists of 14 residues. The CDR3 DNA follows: TGTGCCAGCAGTGGACGGATGGGAAACTATGGCTACACCTTC. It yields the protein CASSGRMGNYGYTF.